Below, 24 T cell receptor beta chains from the same sample are listed, as sequenced in a study of shared clonotypes between healthy human individuals. The naive CD8 population came from CD45RO-negative cells selected for CCR7, without terminally differentiated effector memory CD45RA+ cells. This table comes from immunoSEQ multiplex PCR, and its TCRdb copy is limited to in-frame clones, with some not included. This table has millions of clones, about 92% appearing once. Sequencing was performed on naive CD8+ T cells from PBMCs. The receptors derive from a man aged 18 to 30 in good health. Some clones in this sample may be carry-over from other donors' samples.

The chain links TRBV7-8 to TRBJ2-7, with TRBD2 as a possible D gene (7 bases). The CDR3 extends over 15 amino acids. V was trimmed by 5 bases and J by 0 bases, leaving 14 bases between them. Germline V gene data show CDR1 as SGHVS and CDR2 as FQNEAQ. The CDR3 nucleotides are TGTGCCAGCAGCCAGGGGAGGGAGAGCTCCTACGAGCAGTACTTC. This codes for CASSQGRESSYEQYF.

This sequence joins TRBV6-5 and TRBJ2-7, with D tentatively TRBD2 (6 bases). The length of the CDR3 is 14 residues. Germline-derived CDR1 and CDR2 are MNHEY and SVGAGI. V shed 7 bases and J shed 7 bases, with 20 bases lying between them. The CDR3 region is CASNGGDLRGEQYF. The CDR3 DNA is TGTGCCAGCAACGGCGGGGACTTGAGAGGGGAGCAGTACTTC.

This clone was recorded once. The J gene is TRBJ1-2, the V gene TRBV6-5; the D gene is possibly TRBD1 (6 bases). Trimming stripped 8 bases from V and 7 bases from J, with 17 bases between. Germline loops: CDR1 MNHEY, CDR2 SVGAGI. The CDR3 covers 13 residues. CDR3 loop: CASAPIQGGGYTF. The CDR3 DNA follows: TGTGCCAGCGCCCCCATACAGGGTGGTGGCTACACCTTC.

The chain is built from TRBV7-9 and TRBJ2-7; D gene uncertain. The germline V gene has CDR1 SEHNR and CDR2 FQNEAQ (reference sequence). Trimming shortened V by 1 base and J by 2 bases, and 15 bases separated the two germline ends. The CDR3 covers 16 residues. The CDR3 reads CASSLVASQRAYEQYF. In DNA, the CDR3 is TGTGCCAGCAGCTTAGTAGCATCTCAAAGGGCCTACGAGCAGTACTTC. Full variable domain (missing parts from reference TRBV7-9 and TRBJ2-7): DTGVSQNPRHKITKRGQNVTFRCDPISEHNRLYWYRQTLGQGPEFLTYFQNEAQLEKSRLLSDRFSAERPKGSFSTLEIQRTEQGDSAMYLCASSLVASQRAYEQYFGPGTRLTVT.

The J gene is TRBJ2-7, the V gene TRBV5-6; D gene uncertain. Germline CDR1 reads SGHDT; CDR2 reads YYEEEE. V was cut by 4 bases and J by 0 bases, with 17 bases left in between. This CDR3 spans 16 amino acids. The CDR3 DNA follows: TGTGCCAGCAGCGCCAGCACGGACCCAAGCTCCTACGAGCAGTACTTC. This gives the protein CASSASTDPSSYEQYF.

V usage is TRBV11-2 and J usage is TRBJ1-1; 12 nucleotides line up with TRBD1. J gave up 4 bases and V 1 base, and 13 bases lay outside the gene matches. Germline assignment: CDR1 SGHAT and CDR2 FQNNGV. The CDR3 totals 19 residues. The DNA of the CDR3 is TGTGCCAGCAGCTTAGGAAGGGGACAGGGGGCCCCGGGTGGCACTGAAGCTTTCTTT. As protein: CASSLGRGQGAPGGTEAFF.

The chain couples TRBV28 to TRBJ1-2, with TRBD1 identical over 7 bases. With 2 bases clipped from V and 3 bases from J, the junction kept 6 bases outside the gene matches. Germline V gene data show CDR1 as MDHEN and CDR2 as SYDVKM. The CDR3 spans 15 residues. The CDR3 is CASSLDEGADYGYTF. CDR3 coding DNA: TGTGCCAGCAGTTTAGATGAGGGGGCGGACTATGGCTACACCTTC.

The J gene is TRBJ2-1, the V gene TRBV27; weak D call: TRBD2 (6 bases). V lost 2 bases, J lost 3 bases, and 14 bases lay in between. Germline V gene sequence: CDR1 MNHEY, CDR2 SMNVEV (reference sequence). This CDR3 has 16 residues. CDR3 amino acids: CASSLGPGSHYNEQFF. The CDR3 DNA is TGTGCCAGCAGTTTAGGTCCCGGGAGTCACTACAATGAGCAGTTCTTC.

This chain uses TRBV27 with TRBJ1-5; no firm D call. The ends were cut back, 3 bases at V and 6 bases at J, with 9 bases in the middle. The germline V gene encodes CDR1 MNHEY and CDR2 SMNVEV (reference sequence). The CDR3 is 13 amino acids. The CDR3 DNA sequence: TGTGCCAGCAGTTTTGCAGTTAGTCAGCCCCAGCATTTT. This translates into CASSFAVSQPQHF.

V is TRBV28 and J is TRBJ1-5; D remains ambiguous. The ends were cut back, 7 bases at V and 2 bases at J, with 6 bases in the middle. In germline, CDR1 is MDHEN, CDR2 SYDVKM. The CDR3 loop spans 12 amino acids. The CDR3 sequence is CASTTGNQPQHF. In nucleotides, the CDR3 is TGTGCCAGCACCACCGGCAATCAGCCCCAGCATTTT.

The J gene is TRBJ2-1, the V gene TRBV9; no reliable D call. The germline gives CDR1 SGDLS, CDR2 YYNGEE. Trimming took 0 bases from V and 4 from J, leaving 8 bases between them. CDR3 size: 14 residues. CDR3 bases: TGTGCCAGCAGCGTAGATCTTGCATACAATGAGCAGTTCTTC. Its protein product is CASSVDLAYNEQFF. The whole variable domain, remainder taken from reference TRBV9 and TRBJ2-1, is DSGVTQTPKHLITATGQRVTLRCSPRSGDLSVYWYQQSLDQGLQFLIQYYNGEERAKGNILERFSAQQFPDLHSELNLSSLELGDSALYFCASSVDLAYNEQFFGPGTRLTVL.

This chain links TRBV28 with TRBJ2-3, with 7 bases matching TRBD1. Trimming removed 6 bases from V and 2 bases from J; junction bases left unmatched: 11. The CDR3 is made up of 16 amino acids. Per the germline V gene, CDR1 is MDHEN and CDR2 is SYDVKM. The CDR3 DNA reads TGTGCCAGCAGCCACAGACAGGGATGGTCCACAGATACGCAGTATTTT. Protein product: CASSHRQGWSTDTQYF.

In its sample, this clone was seen once. The rearrangement links TRBV7-9 to TRBJ2-7; a possible D gene is TRBD1 (6 bases). CDR3 length: 13 amino acids. CDR1 is SEHNR, CDR2 FQNEAQ, per germline (reference sequence). Between the trimmed V and J ends, which lost 4 bases and 2 bases, there was a span of 9 bases. This CDR3 is CASSSDSPYEQYF. DNA for the CDR3: TGTGCCAGCAGCTCGGACAGTCCCTACGAGCAGTACTTC.

This clone came up a few times. The rearrangement joins TRBV2 to TRBJ2-5; 8 bases agree with TRBD2. Germline V gene data show CDR1 as SNHLY and CDR2 as FYNNEI. The CDR3 runs to 20 residues. V gave up 3 bases and J gave up 0 bases; unmatched junction bases: 18. The CDR3 spells CASSEQGRTSLMGNQETQYF. In DNA form, the CDR3 reads TGTGCCAGCAGTGAGCAGGGGCGGACTAGCTTAATGGGCAACCAAGAGACCCAGTACTTC. Using reference TRBV2 and TRBJ2-5 for the parts outside the CDR3, the full variable domain is EPEVTQTPSHQVTQMGQEVILRCVPISNHLYFYWYRQILGQKVEFLVSFYNNEISEKSEIFDDQFSVERPDGSNFTLKIRSTKLEDSAMYFCASSEQGRTSLMGNQETQYFGPGTRLLVL.

This rearrangement joins TRBV15 to TRBJ2-1, with no clear D. Germline CDR1 and CDR2: LNHNV and YYDKDF (reference sequence). There are 13 residues in the CDR3. The V and J ends lost 0 bases and 8 bases respectively, with 8 bases between them. CDR3 in amino acids: CATSRDSRDEQFF. The DNA of the CDR3 is TGTGCCACCAGCAGAGATTCCCGCGATGAGCAGTTCTTC.

The rearrangement uses TRBV9 and TRBJ2-7; D might be TRBD1 (5 bases). Germline V gene sequence: CDR1 SGDLS, CDR2 YYNGEE. Trimming shortened V by 0 bases and J by 7 bases, and 14 bases separated the two germline ends. The CDR3 is 14 residues long. In DNA form, the CDR3 reads TGTGCCAGCAGCGTAGGGCGCTCCGCAGGGGAGCAGTACTTC. Translating gives CASSVGRSAGEQYF.

The V call is TRBV14, the J call TRBJ1-3; no clear D. CDR3 size: 14 residues. Germline assignment: CDR1 SGHDN and CDR2 FVKESK. Trimming left V 5 bases short and J 0 bases short, with 8 bases between. The CDR3, as DNA: TGTGCCAGCAGCTACCTGTACTCTGGAAACACCATATATTTT. Residues: CASSYLYSGNTIYF. Using reference TRBV14 and TRBJ1-3 for the parts outside the CDR3, the full variable domain is EAGVTQFPSHSVIEKGQTVTLRCDPISGHDNLYWYRRVMGKEIKFLLHFVKESKQDESGMPNNRFLAERTGGTYSTLKVQPAELEDSGVYFCASSYLYSGNTIYFGEGSWLTVV.

V usage is TRBV5-1 and J usage is TRBJ2-5, with 11 nucleotides matching TRBD1. The CDR3 extends over 15 amino acids. V shed 4 bases and J 4 bases; nucleotides not matched to a gene: 6. From germline, CDR1 is SGHRS and CDR2 YFSETQ. CDR3 sequence: CASSLGQGARETQYF. The DNA of the CDR3 is TGCGCCAGCAGCCTCGGACAGGGGGCAAGAGAGACCCAGTACTTC.

This CDR3 is CASSLRRVERDTDTQYF. CDR3 DNA: TGTGCCAGCAGCTTAAGAAGGGTGGAGCGGGACACAGATACGCAGTATTTT. The chain couples TRBV7-9 to TRBJ2-3, with 7 bases that match TRBD2. Germline V gene data show CDR1 as SEHNR and CDR2 as FQNEAQ (reference sequence). The length of the CDR3 is 17 residues. Trimming took 2 bases from V and 2 from J; bases not matched to a gene: 10.

The chain combines TRBV11-2 with TRBJ2-1; 7 bases agree with TRBD2. The V and J ends lost 7 bases and 4 bases, in that order; junction bases with no gene match: 7. The germline CDR1 and CDR2 sequences are SGHAT and FQNNGV. The CDR3 runs 14 residues. Here the CDR3 reads CASTLLARYNEQFF. The CDR3 DNA is TGTGCCAGCACCCTACTAGCGAGGTACAATGAGCAGTTCTTC.

This sequence joins TRBV6-6 and TRBJ1-2; D gene uncertain. Germline CDR1 reads MNHNY; CDR2 reads SVGAGI (reference sequence). The germline V and J ends were trimmed by 0 bases and 6 bases, with 5 bases remaining between them. The CDR3 sequence is 12 residues long. The CDR3 coding sequence is TGTGCCAGCAGTTACTCAGTTAATGGCTACACCTTC. This gives the protein CASSYSVNGYTF.

In its sample, this clone was seen once. The CDR3 DNA sequence: TGTGCCAGCAGTTTATCGACCTCTCGGACGGAGGTAACTGAAGCTTTCTTT. Amino acid sequence: CASSLSTSRTEVTEAFF. The chain employs TRBV27 and TRBJ1-1, with D unclear. This CDR3 comprises 17 residues. Germline V gene lookup returns CDR1 MNHEY and CDR2 SMNVEV (reference sequence). Trimming stripped 0 bases from V and 5 bases from J, with 19 bases between.

The chain uses TRBV29-1 and TRBJ1-2; 7 positions agree with TRBD1. The ends lost 7 bases at V and 8 bases at J; junction bases unmatched: 7. The CDR3 is 11 residues long. From germline, CDR1 is SQVTM and CDR2 ANQGSEA. CDR3 nucleotide sequence: TGCAGCGCTAGGGACAGCGGCGGCTACACCTTC. As protein: CSARDSGGYTF. The entire variable domain, with the rest obtained from reference TRBV29-1 and TRBJ1-2, is as follows: SAVISQKPSRDICQRGTSLTIQCQVDSQVTMMFWYRQQPGQSLTLIATANQGSEATYESGFVIDKFPISRPNLTFSTLTVSNMSPEDSSIYLCSARDSGGYTFGSGTRLTVV.

The rearrangement links TRBV27 to TRBJ2-7; 9 nucleotides match TRBD1. Germline CDR1 and CDR2: MNHEY and SMNVEV (reference sequence). V was clipped by 5 bases and J by 12 bases; unmatched bases: 17. CDR3 length: 15 amino acids. The CDR3, as DNA: TGTGCCAGCAGTCCCCACCGGGACAGGGCTCCCGGGGCGTACTTC. Its protein is CASSPHRDRAPGAYF.